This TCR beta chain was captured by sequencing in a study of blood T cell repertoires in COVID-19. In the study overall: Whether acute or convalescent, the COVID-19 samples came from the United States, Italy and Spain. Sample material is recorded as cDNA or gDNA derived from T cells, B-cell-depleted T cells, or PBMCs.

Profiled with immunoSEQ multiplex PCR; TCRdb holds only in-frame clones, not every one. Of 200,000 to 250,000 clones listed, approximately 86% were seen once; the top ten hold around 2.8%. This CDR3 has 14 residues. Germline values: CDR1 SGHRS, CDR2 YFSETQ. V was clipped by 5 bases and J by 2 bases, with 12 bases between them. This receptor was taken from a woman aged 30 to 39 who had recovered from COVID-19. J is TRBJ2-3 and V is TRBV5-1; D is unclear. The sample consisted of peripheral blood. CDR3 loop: CASSNQKNTDTQYF. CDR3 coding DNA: TGCGCCAGCAGTAATCAGAAAAACACAGATACGCAGTATTTT.